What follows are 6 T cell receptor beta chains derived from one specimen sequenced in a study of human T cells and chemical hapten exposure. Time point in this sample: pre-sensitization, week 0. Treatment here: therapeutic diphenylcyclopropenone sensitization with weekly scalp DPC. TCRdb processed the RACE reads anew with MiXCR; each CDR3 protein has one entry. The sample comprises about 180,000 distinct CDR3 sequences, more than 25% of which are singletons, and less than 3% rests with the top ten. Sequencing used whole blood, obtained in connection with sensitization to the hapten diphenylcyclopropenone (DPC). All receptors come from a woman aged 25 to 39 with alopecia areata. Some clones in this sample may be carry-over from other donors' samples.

The CDR3 loop is CSARDDTSGANTGELFF. CDR3 DNA sequence: TGCAGTGCTAGAGACGATACTAGCGGGGCGAACACCGGGGAGCTGTTTTTT. The genes are TRBV20-1 and TRBJ2-2; 10 bases are a match to TRBD2. CDR1 and CDR2 (germline): DFQATT, SNEGSKA (reference sequence). Trimming cost V 0 bases and J 0 bases; bases outside gene matches: 4. The CDR3 is made up of 17 amino acids.

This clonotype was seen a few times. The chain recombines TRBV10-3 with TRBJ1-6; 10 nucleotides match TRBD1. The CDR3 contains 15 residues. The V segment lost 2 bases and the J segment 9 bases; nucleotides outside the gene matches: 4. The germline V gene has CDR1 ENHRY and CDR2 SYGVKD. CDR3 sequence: CAISERDRGGSPLHF. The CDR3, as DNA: TGTGCCATCAGTGAGAGGGACAGGGGAGGTTCACCCCTCCACTTT.

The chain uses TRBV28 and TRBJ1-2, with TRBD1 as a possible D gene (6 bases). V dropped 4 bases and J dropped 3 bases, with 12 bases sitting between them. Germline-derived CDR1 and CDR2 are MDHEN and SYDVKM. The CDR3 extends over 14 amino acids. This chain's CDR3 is CASSSPRGHYGYTF. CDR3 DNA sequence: TGTGCCAGCAGTTCCCCCAGGGGACACTATGGCTACACCTTC.

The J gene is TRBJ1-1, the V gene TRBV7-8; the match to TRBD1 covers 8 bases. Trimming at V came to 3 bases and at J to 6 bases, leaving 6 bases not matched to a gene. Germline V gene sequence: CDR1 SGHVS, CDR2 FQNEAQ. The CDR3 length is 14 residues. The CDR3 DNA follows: TGTGCCAGCAGCTTTCGACAGGGGTTCGCTGAAGCTTTCTTT. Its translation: CASSFRQGFAEAFF.

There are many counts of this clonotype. CDR3: CSARRRGQETQYF. CDR3 sequence (DNA): TGCAGTGCTAGACGCCGAGGGCAAGAGACCCAGTACTTC. This chain joins TRBV20-1 and TRBJ2-5, with D possibly being TRBD2 (5 bases). This CDR3 spans 13 amino acids. CDR1 and CDR2 (germline): DFQATT, SNEGSKA (reference sequence). V was cut by 2 bases and J by 2 bases, with 9 bases left in between.

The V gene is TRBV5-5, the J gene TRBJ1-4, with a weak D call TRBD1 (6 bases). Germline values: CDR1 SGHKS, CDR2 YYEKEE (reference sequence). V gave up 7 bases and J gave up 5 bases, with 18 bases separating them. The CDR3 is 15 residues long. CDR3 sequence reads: CASLARGNQNEKLFF. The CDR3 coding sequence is TGTGCCAGCTTGGCCAGGGGAAATCAAAATGAAAAACTGTTTTTT.